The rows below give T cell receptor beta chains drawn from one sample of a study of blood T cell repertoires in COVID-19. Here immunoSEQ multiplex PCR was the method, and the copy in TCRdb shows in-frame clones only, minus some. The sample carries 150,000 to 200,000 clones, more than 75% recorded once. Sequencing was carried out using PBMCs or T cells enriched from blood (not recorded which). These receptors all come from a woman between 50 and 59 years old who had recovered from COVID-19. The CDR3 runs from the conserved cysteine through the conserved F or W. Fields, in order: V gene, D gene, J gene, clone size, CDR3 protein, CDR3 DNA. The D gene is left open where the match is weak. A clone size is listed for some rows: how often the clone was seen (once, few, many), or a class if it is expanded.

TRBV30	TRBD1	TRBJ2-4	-	CAWRTWTGGVFQKNIQYF	TGTGCCTGGAGGACCTGGACAGGGGGAGTTTTTCAGAAAAACATTCAGTACTTC
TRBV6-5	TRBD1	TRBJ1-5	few	CASRRQGNSNQPQHF	TGTGCCAGCAGGAGACAGGGGAATAGCAATCAGCCCCAGCATTTT
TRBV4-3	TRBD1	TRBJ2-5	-	CASSQGRDRGPLWGQETQYF	TGCGCCAGCAGCCAAGGGCGGGACAGGGGCCCCTTATGGGGCCAAGAGACCCAGTACTTC
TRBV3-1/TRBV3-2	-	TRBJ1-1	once	CASSPGEVLHSNTEAFF	TGTGCCAGCAGCCCCGGGGAGGTCCTCCATTCGAACACTGAAGCTTTCTTT
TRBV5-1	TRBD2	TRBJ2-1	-	CASSLSGLAGAYDEQFF	TGCGCCAGCAGCTTGTCTGGACTAGCGGGAGCCTACGATGAGCAGTTCTTC
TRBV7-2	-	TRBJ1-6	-	CATQDGLGSPLHF	TGTGCCACCCAAGACGGCCTCGGGTCACCCCTCCACTTT
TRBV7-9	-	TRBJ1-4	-	CASSLQTTNEKLFF	TGTGCCAGCAGCTTACAGACAACTAATGAAAAACTGTTTTTT
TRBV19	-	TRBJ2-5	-	CASSKGHLQETQYF	TGTGCCAGTAGTAAAGGACACTTGCAAGAGACCCAGTACTTC
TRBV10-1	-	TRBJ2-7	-	CASSLDSYEQYF	TGCGCCAGCAGCCTCGACAGCTACGAGCAGTACTTC
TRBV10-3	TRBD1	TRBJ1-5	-	CAISRTGERQPQHF	TGTGCCATCAGCCGAACAGGGGAGAGGCAGCCCCAGCATTTT
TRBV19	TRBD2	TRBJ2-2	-	CASSPVAGGPGELFF	TGTGCCAGTAGTCCGGTAGCGGGAGGTCCCGGGGAGCTGTTTTTT
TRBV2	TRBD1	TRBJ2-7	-	CASSRDRVEQYF	TGTGCCAGCAGCCGGGACAGGGTCGAGCAGTACTTC
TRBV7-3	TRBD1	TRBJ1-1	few	CASSSARDSEAFF	TGTGCCAGCAGCTCGGCCCGGGACAGTGAAGCTTTCTTT
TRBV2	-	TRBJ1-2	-	CASSEGQGYNYGYTF	TGTGCCAGCAGTGAAGGGCAGGGTTACAACTATGGCTACACCTTC
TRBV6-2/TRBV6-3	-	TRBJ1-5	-	CASSLGRRNQPQHF	TGTGCCAGCAGTTTGGGCAGACGCAATCAGCCCCAGCATTTT
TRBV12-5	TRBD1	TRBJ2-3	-	CASGLPPQGNTQYF	TGTGCTAGTGGTTTGCCCCCACAGGGGAATACGCAGTATTTT
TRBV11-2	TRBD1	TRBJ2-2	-	CASTTQPGGLGGELFF	TGTGCCAGCACCACCCAACCAGGGGGATTGGGCGGGGAGCTGTTTTTT
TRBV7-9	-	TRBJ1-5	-	CASSLGPYQPQHF	TGTGCCAGCAGCTTAGGGCCCTATCAGCCCCAGCATTTT
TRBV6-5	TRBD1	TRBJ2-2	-	CASCTGDRVPGELFF	TGTGCCAGCTGTACAGGGGACCGGGTCCCCGGGGAGCTGTTTTTT
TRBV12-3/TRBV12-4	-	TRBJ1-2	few	CASSFSGEGYTF	TGTGCCAGCAGTTTTTCGGGAGAAGGCTACACCTTC
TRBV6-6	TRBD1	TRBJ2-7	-	CASSARDRTYEQYF	TGTGCCAGCAGTGCCCGGGACAGAACCTACGAGCAGTACTTC
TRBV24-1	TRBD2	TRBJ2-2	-	CATSAQWAGGLFF	TGTGCCACCAGTGCCCAGTGGGCGGGAGGGCTGTTTTTT
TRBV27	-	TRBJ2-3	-	CASSSHSTSTDTQYF	TGTGCCAGCAGTTCCCACTCGACTTCCACAGATACGCAGTATTTT
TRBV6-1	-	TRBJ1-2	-	CASSEALTVTYGYTF	TGTGCCAGCAGTGAAGCGCTTACAGTTACCTATGGCTACACCTTC
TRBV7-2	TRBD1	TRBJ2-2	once	CASNGQGIGELFF	TGTGCCAGCAACGGACAGGGGATCGGGGAGCTGTTTTTT
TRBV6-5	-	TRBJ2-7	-	CASSRESGGLEQYF	TGTGCCAGCAGTAGGGAATCAGGAGGGCTCGAGCAGTACTTC
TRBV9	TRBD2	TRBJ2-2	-	CASSAARGLAGRGTGELFF	TGTGCCAGCAGCGCTGCCAGGGGACTAGCGGGGCGGGGCACCGGGGAGCTGTTTTTT
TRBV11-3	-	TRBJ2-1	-	CASSGRGEQFF	TGTGCCAGCAGCGGCCGTGGTGAGCAGTTCTTC